What follows describes a single T cell receptor (beta chain). The data were taken from a study of blood T cell repertoires in COVID-19. Sequencing was performed with immunoSEQ multiplex PCR; in TCRdb, only in-frame clones are kept and a portion is missing. In the table there are tens of thousands of clones, roughly four fifths of which are singletons. Germline V gene data show CDR1 as MNHEY and CDR2 as SMNVEV (reference sequence). The CDR3 runs to 17 residues. Trimming took 2 bases from V and 4 from J; bases not matched to a gene: 6. The chain joins TRBV27 to TRBJ2-1; 12 nucleotides match TRBD2. The sample taken for sequencing was peripheral blood. This clonotype was obtained from a human donor in a cohort sampled during active COVID-19. CDR3 DNA: TGTGCCAGCAGTTTACAAAGGACTAGCGGGGATTACAATGAGCAGTTCTTC. Protein: CASSLQRTSGDYNEQFF.